This T cell receptor (beta chain) appears in the sequencing data of a study of tumor and adjacent non-tumor tissue in lung cancer. Study-wide context: Histology: about a dozen adenocarcinoma, a couple of squamous cell carcinoma, 1 small cell lung cancer. The patients, approximately 9 men and about 5 women, were about 30 to 85 with stage I to III disease. Findings and caveats of the study: Tumor TCR diversity, when higher, was linked to shorter survival. Normal lung showed higher cumulative top 100 clone frequency than tumor.

A modified ARM-PCR protocol with three rounds of nested PCR amplified TCRbeta. TCRdb used MiXCR to reprocess the multiplex PCR reads, holding one entry per CDR3 protein. The sample has some 100,000 distinct CDR3 sequences, about 61% seen once. This sample's RNA came from whole unsorted tissue. More than 3 cm separated this lung sample from the edge of the tumor. The CDR3 runs to 20 residues. The germline gives CDR1 LGHNA, CDR2 YSLEER. Trimming at V came to 2 bases and at J to 5 bases, leaving 15 bases not matched to a gene. For this clonotype: The antigen is undetermined.

The source material was distant non-tumor lung tissue. The source of this sequence is a man in his 60s with non-small cell lung cancer. The chain recombines TRBV4-3 with TRBJ2-3; TRBD2 agrees at 14 bases. The CDR3 nucleotides are TGCGCCAGCAGCCAACGGGGACTAGCGGGAGCGAATGGAGGCATAGATACGCAGTATTTT. It codes for CASSQRGLAGANGGIDTQYF.